This T cell receptor (beta chain) was retrieved from a study of blood T cell repertoires in COVID-19. On the study more broadly: The study drew acute and convalescent COVID-19 samples from the United States, Italy and Spain. T cells, B-cell-depleted T cells, or PBMCs provided the cDNA or gDNA that served as material.

Germline V gene lookup returns CDR1 GTSNPN and CDR2 SVGIG (reference sequence). V lost 4 bases to trimming and J lost 4 bases; unmatched junction nucleotides: 9. CDR3 size: 14 residues. Seattle cases were enrolled at active infection and followed longitudinally. Study processing details: How many nucleated cells were present was estimated from reference gene primer amplification. Assay used: immunoSEQ multiplex PCR; TCRdb lists only in-frame clones, some missing. V and J calls and clone size are those listed in that table; D and trimming were worked out from the DNA. Of about 400,000 clones listed, 86% are singletons.

The TCR was taken from a woman aged 60 to 75 with COVID-19, enrolled during active disease. This rearrangement joins TRBV30 to TRBJ1-1; 7 positions agree with TRBD1. Material for sequencing was peripheral blood. CDR3 sequence: CAWTKTGLGTEAFF. CDR3 DNA: TGTGCCTGGACTAAGACAGGGTTGGGCACTGAAGCTTTCTTT.